A selection of T cell receptor beta chains follows, all from one sample in a study of cytomegalovirus exposure and HLA in healthy donors. The repertoire was sequenced with immunoSEQ multiplex PCR; TCRdb's copy has only in-frame clones and lacks some. The top ten clones hold roughly 2.6% of a sample with 65,000 to 95,000 clones, just under 80% of them seen once. The sample was PBMCs. The receptors were sampled from a male donor in good health and CMV-seropositive. The CDR3 runs from the conserved cysteine through the conserved F or W. The order of the fields is CDR3 DNA, CDR3 protein, clone size, J gene, D gene, V gene. A D gene is named only where the DNA matches it firmly. Clone size is stated in some rows and not others, as once, few, many or a class when expanded.

CDR3 DNA: TGTGCCAGCAGTTACTCCGGACTAGCGGGGGGCAATGAGCAGTTCTTC
CDR3 protein: CASSYSGLAGGNEQFF
clone size: .
J gene: TRBJ2-1
D gene: TRBD2
V gene: TRBV6-5

CDR3 DNA: TGTGCCAGCAGCCGACAGGGGGGAAGTGGCTACACCTTC
CDR3 protein: CASSRQGGSGYTF
clone size: .
J gene: TRBJ1-2
D gene: TRBD1
V gene: TRBV7-9

CDR3 DNA: TGTGCCATCAGTGAGTCCCGGGACAGGGCCAGGGGCACCTTC
CDR3 protein: CAISESRDRARGTF
clone size: .
J gene: TRBJ1-2
D gene: TRBD1
V gene: TRBV10-3

CDR3 DNA: TGTGCCAGCACCGACTATGGACAGGACAATGATGGCTACACCTTC
CDR3 protein: CASTDYGQDNDGYTF
clone size: .
J gene: TRBJ1-2
D gene: TRBD1
V gene: TRBV7-9

CDR3 DNA: TGTGCCAGCAGTGAAGGGGATCACACCGGGGAGCTGTTTTTT
CDR3 protein: CASSEGDHTGELFF
clone size: .
J gene: TRBJ2-2
D gene: .
V gene: TRBV27

CDR3 DNA: TGTGCCAGCAGCCCGCTACAGGCTAGCTCTGGAAACACCATATATTTT
CDR3 protein: CASSPLQASSGNTIYF
clone size: .
J gene: TRBJ1-3
D gene: .
V gene: TRBV9

CDR3 DNA: TGTGCCAGCAGCTTAAGAGGGGGCGAGCAGTACTTC
CDR3 protein: CASSLRGGEQYF
clone size: .
J gene: TRBJ2-7
D gene: .
V gene: TRBV7-3

CDR3 DNA: TGTGCCAGCAGCTTAGTGGTAGCTAGCGTAGGTAGGGAGGACAATGAGCAGTTCTTC
CDR3 protein: CASSLVVASVGREDNEQFF
clone size: once
J gene: TRBJ2-1
D gene: .
V gene: TRBV7-2

CDR3 DNA: TGTGCCAGCAGTCGGGACAGGGCGAACACTGAAGCTTTCTTT
CDR3 protein: CASSRDRANTEAFF
clone size: .
J gene: TRBJ1-1
D gene: TRBD1
V gene: TRBV6-1

CDR3 DNA: TGTGCCAGCAGCTCCGGGACTAGCGGCCAAGAGACCCAGTACTTC
CDR3 protein: CASSSGTSGQETQYF
clone size: .
J gene: TRBJ2-5
D gene: TRBD2
V gene: TRBV11-1

CDR3 DNA: TGTGCCAGCGGGGCTGGACAGGGTAAATTCTCTGGGGCCAACGTCCTGACTTTC
CDR3 protein: CASGAGQGKFSGANVLTF
clone size: .
J gene: TRBJ2-6
D gene: TRBD1
V gene: TRBV27

CDR3 DNA: TGTGCCAGCAGTGATGGGGGGAGCAATCAGCCCCAGCATTTT
CDR3 protein: CASSDGGSNQPQHF
clone size: .
J gene: TRBJ1-5
D gene: .
V gene: TRBV25-1

CDR3 DNA: TGTGCCAGCAGGACCCCTGACTTGAGAGAGCAGTACTTC
CDR3 protein: CASRTPDLREQYF
clone size: few
J gene: TRBJ2-7
D gene: .
V gene: TRBV5-4

CDR3 DNA: TGTGCCAGCAACGACAGGAGCAATCAGCCCCAGCATTTT
CDR3 protein: CASNDRSNQPQHF
clone size: few
J gene: TRBJ1-5
D gene: .
V gene: TRBV6-1

CDR3 DNA: TGTGCTAGTGGGCCGGGACAGGGGGTAGGTGAGCAGTTCTTC
CDR3 protein: CASGPGQGVGEQFF
clone size: .
J gene: TRBJ2-1
D gene: TRBD1
V gene: TRBV12-5

CDR3 DNA: TGTGCCAGCAGCTTGAGGATGAACACTGAAGCTTTCTTT
CDR3 protein: CASSLRMNTEAFF
clone size: .
J gene: TRBJ1-1
D gene: .
V gene: TRBV7-8

CDR3 DNA: TGTGCCAGCAGTTTACGTGGGAGGGGGAAGTCGGCGGATCAGCCCCAGCATTTT
CDR3 protein: CASSLRGRGKSADQPQHF
clone size: .
J gene: TRBJ1-5
D gene: .
V gene: TRBV27

CDR3 DNA: TGTGCCAGCAGCCCCCTAGGACAAATCAATGAGCAGTTCTTC
CDR3 protein: CASSPLGQINEQFF
clone size: .
J gene: TRBJ2-1
D gene: .
V gene: TRBV7-9

CDR3 DNA: TGTGCCAGCAGGCTATTGAACACTGAAGCTTTCTTT
CDR3 protein: CASRLLNTEAFF
clone size: few
J gene: TRBJ1-1
D gene: .
V gene: TRBV28

CDR3 DNA: TGTGCCAGTAGTATACTAGCGGGCCACACAGATACGCAGTATTTT
CDR3 protein: CASSILAGHTDTQYF
clone size: .
J gene: TRBJ2-3
D gene: TRBD2
V gene: TRBV19

CDR3 DNA: TGTGCCACCAGCACGGGACATCTGAACACTGAAGCTTTCTTT
CDR3 protein: CATSTGHLNTEAFF
clone size: .
J gene: TRBJ1-1
D gene: .
V gene: TRBV15

CDR3 DNA: TGTGCCAGCAGCTTGGGGGACAGGGGTTGGGATCAGCCCCAGCATTTT
CDR3 protein: CASSLGDRGWDQPQHF
clone size: .
J gene: TRBJ1-5
D gene: TRBD1
V gene: TRBV5-8

CDR3 DNA: TGTGCCAGTAGTGCGAGAGGACAGGGGGCGGCTGAAGCTTTCTTT
CDR3 protein: CASSARGQGAAEAFF
clone size: .
J gene: TRBJ1-1
D gene: TRBD1
V gene: TRBV19

CDR3 DNA: TGTGCCAGCAGTTTTCCGGGGACACCTAGGGGCTACACCTTC
CDR3 protein: CASSFPGTPRGYTF
clone size: .
J gene: TRBJ1-2
D gene: .
V gene: TRBV28

CDR3 DNA: TGTGCCAGCAGTGAAACCCCCCTCCGCAGGGATGGAAACACCATATATTTT
CDR3 protein: CASSETPLRRDGNTIYF
clone size: .
J gene: TRBJ1-3
D gene: .
V gene: TRBV25-1

CDR3 DNA: TGCGCCAGCAGCGCAACGACTAGCGGGGTCTCCTACGAGCAGTACTTC
CDR3 protein: CASSATTSGVSYEQYF
clone size: .
J gene: TRBJ2-7
D gene: TRBD2
V gene: TRBV5-1

CDR3 DNA: TGCGCCAGCAGCTTTGGACAGGTGAACACTGAAGCTTTCTTT
CDR3 protein: CASSFGQVNTEAFF
clone size: few
J gene: TRBJ1-1
D gene: TRBD1
V gene: TRBV5-1

CDR3 DNA: TGTGCCAGCTCACCACTACCCGAACTAGTCGCAGATACGCAGTATTTT
CDR3 protein: CASSPLPELVADTQYF
clone size: .
J gene: TRBJ2-3
D gene: .
V gene: TRBV18

CDR3 DNA: TGTGCCAGCAGCCCAGGGTGGAAACGGACAGATACGCAGTATTTT
CDR3 protein: CASSPGWKRTDTQYF
clone size: .
J gene: TRBJ2-3
D gene: .
V gene: TRBV5-6

CDR3 DNA: TGTGCCAGCGCTGGACAGGAGCCTTACAATGAGCAGTTCTTC
CDR3 protein: CASAGQEPYNEQFF
clone size: .
J gene: TRBJ2-1
D gene: TRBD1
V gene: TRBV27

CDR3 DNA: TGCGCCAGCAGCTTGGTGACAGGACTCACAGATACGCAGTATTTT
CDR3 protein: CASSLVTGLTDTQYF
clone size: .
J gene: TRBJ2-3
D gene: .
V gene: TRBV5-1

CDR3 DNA: TGCGCCAGCAGCTTGGAAGGTCTAGCGGGTGAGCAGTTCTTC
CDR3 protein: CASSLEGLAGEQFF
clone size: few
J gene: TRBJ2-1
D gene: TRBD2
V gene: TRBV5-1

CDR3 DNA: TGTGCCAGCACTCCGTATAGGACAAACACTGAAGCTTTCTTT
CDR3 protein: CASTPYRTNTEAFF
clone size: few
J gene: TRBJ1-1
D gene: .
V gene: TRBV6-1

CDR3 DNA: TGCGCCAGCAGCCAAGACCGCCTAGCCTCCTACAATGAGCAGTTCTTC
CDR3 protein: CASSQDRLASYNEQFF
clone size: .
J gene: TRBJ2-1
D gene: .
V gene: TRBV4-3

CDR3 DNA: TGCCAGGCTGTCGCGACTGAAGCTTTCTTT
CDR3 protein: CQAVATEAFF
clone size: .
J gene: TRBJ1-1
D gene: .
V gene: TRBV20-1

CDR3 DNA: TGCGCCAGCAGCGCGAACTACTACCAGGGTGACTTCACTGAAGCTTTCTTT
CDR3 protein: CASSANYYQGDFTEAFF
clone size: .
J gene: TRBJ1-1
D gene: .
V gene: TRBV4-1

CDR3 DNA: TGTGCCAGCAGTGTTAGCGGAACAGATACGCAGTATTTT
CDR3 protein: CASSVSGTDTQYF
clone size: .
J gene: TRBJ2-3
D gene: .
V gene: TRBV6-4